A single sample is the source of the 24 T cell receptor beta chains below, sequenced in a study of a mutant IDH1 vaccine in newly diagnosed glioma. Time point in this sample: week 23, last vaccination. Doses comprised 300 ug of mutant IDH1 20-mer peptide each, plus topical imiquimod. Using immunoSEQ multiplex PCR, the repertoire was profiled, and TCRdb retains in-frame clones only, with some absent. The sample contains roughly 74,000 clones, 85% of which appear only once. These receptors' targets are unknown. Sequencing used PBMCs, obtained from a glioma patient whose treatment included an IDH1 peptide vaccine. The receptors were sampled from a man aged 25-45 years with glioma. Some clones in this sample may be carry-over from other donors' samples.

About this clone: A junction end diverges from the germline sequence, so it may reflect a read error. Other DNA sequences of this sample code for an identical CDR3. CDR3 in amino acids: CASSLGGKLDTQYF. Written as DNA, the CDR3 is TGCGCCAGCAGCTTAGGCGGGAAGTTGGATACGCAGTATTTT. The chain carries TRBV9 and TRBJ2-3; maybe TRBD2 (6 bases). The germline CDR1 and CDR2 sequences are SGDLS and YYNGEE. The CDR3 totals 14 residues.

This clone appeared a single time. J is TRBJ2-1 and V is TRBV30, with D perhaps matching TRBD1 or TRBD2 (5 bases each). Germline V gene data show CDR1 as GTSNPN and CDR2 as SVGIG (reference sequence). The V and J ends lost 5 bases and 4 bases respectively, with 15 bases between them. The CDR3 runs 14 residues. CDR3 nucleotide sequence: TGTGCCTGGGCCCCGGGGCAGCTATACAATGAGCAGTTCTTC. Translation: CAWAPGQLYNEQFF.

This chain joins TRBV10-3 and TRBJ1-6; D gene unclear. The CDR3 extends over 13 amino acids. The germline CDR1 and CDR2 sequences are ENHRY and SYGVKD. V was trimmed by 3 bases and J by 13 bases, leaving 13 bases between them. For the CDR3, the DNA is TGTGCCATCAGTGAATCGGGGATTAGGCCCCTCCACTTT. Translated, it gives CAISESGIRPLHF.

The chain uses TRBV5-1 and TRBJ1-1, with 7 bases that match TRBD1. J lost 7 bases, V lost 3 bases, and 6 bases had no gene match. This CDR3 is 13 amino acids long. Germline CDR1 and CDR2: SGHRS and YFSETQ. Written as DNA, the CDR3 is TGCGCCAGCAGCTCCGGACAGGTCCATGAAGCTTTCTTT. It is translated as CASSSGQVHEAFF.

The V and J genes are TRBV27 and TRBJ2-3; TRBD2 is a possible D gene (5 bases). The V end lost 5 bases, the J end lost 9 bases, and 18 bases lay between the germline ends. This CDR3 region has 14 residues. Germline assignment: CDR1 MNHEY and CDR2 SMNVEV (reference sequence). CDR3 sequence: CASSPGLFPGTQYF. CDR3 bases: TGTGCCAGCAGTCCCGGACTCTTTCCGGGGACGCAGTATTTT.

The chain joins TRBV13 to TRBJ1-1; tentative D call: TRBD1 (6 bases). The CDR3 contains 15 residues. Germline CDR1 is PRHDT and CDR2 is FYEKMQ (reference sequence). Trimming shortened V by 2 bases and J by 5 bases, and 15 bases separated the two germline ends. The CDR3 sequence is CASSLRGGRGTEAFF. Written as DNA, the CDR3 is TGTGCCAGCAGCTTAAGGGGGGGAAGAGGGACTGAAGCTTTCTTT.

The chain uses TRBV5-5 and TRBJ2-1, with 8 positions matching TRBD2. The germline gives CDR1 SGHKS, CDR2 YYEKEE (reference sequence). The CDR3 is made up of 16 amino acids. With 0 bases clipped from V and 8 bases from J, the junction kept 10 bases outside the gene matches. CDR3 DNA: TGTGCCAGCAGCTTGGTACTAGCGGCCTCGCGCGATGAGCAGTTCTTC. Its protein is CASSLVLAASRDEQFF.

The chain combines TRBV6-4 with TRBJ2-2; 10 bases are shared with TRBD2. Trimming at V came to 4 bases and at J to 4 bases, leaving 0 bases not matched to a gene. The CDR3 runs 14 residues. Germline values: CDR1 MRHNA, CDR2 SNTAGT. DNA of the CDR3: TGTGCCAGCAGTGCTAGCGGGAGCACCGGGGAGCTGTTTTTT. Amino acid sequence: CASSASGSTGELFF.

This sequence joins TRBV10-3 and TRBJ1-2, with TRBD1 matching over 10 bases. The CDR3 runs 14 residues. Germline values: CDR1 ENHRY, CDR2 SYGVKD. The junction had 6 bases not matched to a gene; V was cut back by 3 bases and J by 8 bases. The CDR3 loop reads CAISDGDRGGGYTF. The CDR3 DNA reads as TGTGCCATCAGTGACGGGGACAGGGGCGGGGGCTACACCTTC.

This chain uses TRBV11-2 with TRBJ1-4; the D is unclear. V dropped 3 bases and J dropped 4 bases, with 12 bases sitting between them. This CDR3 has 15 residues. Germline V gives CDR1 SGHAT, CDR2 FQNNGV. The CDR3 sequence is CASSFSGGFNEKLFF. CDR3 DNA: TGTGCCAGCAGCTTTTCAGGAGGATTTAATGAAAAACTGTTTTTT.

For the CDR3, the DNA is TGTGCCAGCAGCTTGGGAGGGAGGGCCGCCGGGGAGCTGTTTTTT. This codes for CASSLGGRAAGELFF. The chain joins TRBV5-4 to TRBJ2-2, with 7 bases lining up with TRBD2. V dropped 0 bases and J dropped 6; count of bases not matched to a gene: 5. Germline V lookup: CDR1 SGHNT, CDR2 YYREEE (reference sequence). This CDR3 has 15 amino acids.

The chain combines TRBV4-1 with TRBJ2-6; D tentatively fits TRBD1 or TRBD2 (5 bases each). The CDR3 loop spans 17 amino acids. The V end was cut by 1 base, the J end by 0 bases, with 10 bases between. Germline CDR1 and CDR2: MGHRA and YSYEKL. The CDR3 protein is CASSQGGRTSGANVLTF. The CDR3 DNA follows: TGCGCCAGCAGCCAAGGGGGACGGACCTCTGGGGCCAACGTCCTGACTTTC.

V gene TRBV29-1 combines with J gene TRBJ2-2; 7 bases match TRBD2. Germline-derived CDR1 and CDR2 are SQVTM and ANQGSEA. The CDR3 totals 13 residues. V dropped 7 bases and J dropped 3; count of bases not matched to a gene: 5. CDR3 protein: CSGDSGDTGELFF. CDR3 DNA: TGCAGCGGAGACAGCGGGGACACCGGGGAGCTGTTTTTT.

This chain joins TRBV2 and TRBJ2-7, with a weak D call TRBD2 (6 bases). The CDR3 runs to 14 residues. Germline V gene lookup returns CDR1 SNHLY and CDR2 FYNNEI. V shed 3 bases and J shed 7 bases, with 16 bases lying between them. The CDR3 region has the DNA TGTGCCAGCAGTGACGTGGGAGGCCCCTTGGAGCAGTACTTC. Encoded protein: CASSDVGGPLEQYF.

The gene calls are TRBV7-9 and TRBJ2-5, with TRBD2 identical over 12 bases. The CDR3 has 15 amino acids. V shed 7 bases, J shed 5 bases, and the junction held 8 bases outside the gene matches. The germline CDR1 and CDR2 sequences are SEHNR and FQNEAQ (reference sequence). This CDR3 reads CASTTGLAGTETQYF. CDR3 in DNA: TGTGCCAGCACCACAGGACTAGCGGGGACGGAGACCCAGTACTTC.

The chain employs TRBV4-3 and TRBJ2-3, with 7 bases identical to TRBD1. Trimming removed 1 base from V and 3 bases from J; junction bases left unmatched: 7. CDR3 length: 16 amino acids. Germline V lookup: CDR1 LGHNA, CDR2 YSLEER. The CDR3 DNA follows: TGCGCCAGCAGCCAAGTAGGGGACAGCGGAACAGATACGCAGTATTTT. Translating it yields CASSQVGDSGTDTQYF.

The chain links TRBV30 to TRBJ2-3; D gene unclear. CDR1 is GTSNPN, CDR2 SVGIG, per germline (reference sequence). Trimming removed 0 bases from V and 6 bases from J, with 7 bases in between. CDR3 length equals 12 residues. This chain's CDR3 is CAWSVGRDTQYF. The CDR3, as DNA: TGTGCCTGGAGTGTTGGGCGTGATACGCAGTATTTT.

This chain connects TRBV23-1 to TRBJ1-1; possibly TRBD1 for D (5 bases). TRBV23-1 is given ORF status, its function remaining uncertain. V lost 11 bases and J lost 1, with 14 bases in between. The CDR3 sequence is 13 residues long. DNA of the CDR3: TGCGCCGGAATGGACATGGGGAACACTGAAGCTTTCTTT. The encoded protein is CAGMDMGNTEAFF.

The chain is built from TRBV4-1 and TRBJ1-2, with a tentative D call TRBD1 (5 bases). Trimming left V 1 base short and J 6 bases short, with 15 bases between. The CDR3 is 15 amino acids. The V gene's germline CDR1 is MGHRA and CDR2 YSYEKL. CDR3 nucleotides: TGCGCCAGCAGCCAAGCGGGGCGGGGGAGGAATGGCTACACCTTC. Amino acids: CASSQAGRGRNGYTF.

The genes are TRBV27 and TRBJ2-7, with TRBD2 matching 7 bases. From germline, CDR1 is MNHEY and CDR2 SMNVEV (reference sequence). Germline trimming cut 6 bases from V and 6 bases from J; bases unmatched to any gene: 14. The CDR3 contains 15 residues. In DNA, the CDR3 is TGTGCCAGCAGACCCCTGAGGGGAGGGCTCCCCGAGCAGTACTTC. Encoded protein: CASRPLRGGLPEQYF.

This chain links TRBV2 with TRBJ1-5; D may be TRBD1 (5 bases). CDR3 length: 14 amino acids. V dropped 6 bases and J dropped 5 bases, with 14 bases sitting between them. Looked up from germline, CDR1 is SNHLY and CDR2 is FYNNEI. The CDR3, as DNA: TGTGCCAGCAGCCTGCTGGGGCTCGATCAGCCCCAGCATTTT. It is translated as CASSLLGLDQPQHF.

The chain is built from TRBV27 and TRBJ2-1; 8 nucleotides match TRBD2. Germline lookup yields CDR1 MNHEY and CDR2 SMNVEV (reference sequence). With 6 bases clipped from V and 4 bases from J, the junction kept 5 bases outside the gene matches. The CDR3 runs to 14 residues. CDR3 bases: TGTGCCAGCAGCTCAGCGGGGGAATACAATGAGCAGTTCTTC. This translates into CASSSAGEYNEQFF.

About this clone itself: This likely comes from a read error, as the CDR3 has no conserved phenylalanine or tryptophan at its end. The V and J genes are TRBV25-1 and TRBJ2-7; unclear D gene. Between the trimmed V and J ends, which lost 3 bases and 4 bases, there was a span of 7 bases. This CDR3 contains 12 residues. Germline-derived CDR1 and CDR2 are MGHDK and SYGVNS. CDR3 bases: TGTGCCAGCAGTGATAGGTCGTACGAGCAGTACCTC. Protein sequence: CASSDRSYEQYL.

The chain links TRBV7-9 to TRBJ2-1; a weak D match, TRBD2 (5 bases). Germline-derived CDR1 and CDR2 are SEHNR and FQNEAQ (reference sequence). The CDR3 length is 12 residues. Trimming took off 6 bases at V and 9 bases at J, with 12 bases between the two ends. CDR3: CASSFHRGEQFF. In nucleotides, the CDR3 is TGTGCCAGCAGTTTCCATCGGGGTGAGCAGTTCTTC.